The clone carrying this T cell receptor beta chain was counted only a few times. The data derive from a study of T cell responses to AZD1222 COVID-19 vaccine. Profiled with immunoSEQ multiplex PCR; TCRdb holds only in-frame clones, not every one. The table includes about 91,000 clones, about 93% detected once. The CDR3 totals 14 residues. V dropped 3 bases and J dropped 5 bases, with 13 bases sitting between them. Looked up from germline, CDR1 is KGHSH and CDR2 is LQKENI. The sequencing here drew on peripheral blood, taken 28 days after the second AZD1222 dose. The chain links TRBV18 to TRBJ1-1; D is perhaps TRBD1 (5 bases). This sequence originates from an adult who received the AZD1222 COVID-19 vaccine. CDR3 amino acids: CASSPPPGGTEAFF. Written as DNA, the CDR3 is TGTGCCAGCTCACCCCCGCCGGGGGGGACTGAAGCTTTCTTT.